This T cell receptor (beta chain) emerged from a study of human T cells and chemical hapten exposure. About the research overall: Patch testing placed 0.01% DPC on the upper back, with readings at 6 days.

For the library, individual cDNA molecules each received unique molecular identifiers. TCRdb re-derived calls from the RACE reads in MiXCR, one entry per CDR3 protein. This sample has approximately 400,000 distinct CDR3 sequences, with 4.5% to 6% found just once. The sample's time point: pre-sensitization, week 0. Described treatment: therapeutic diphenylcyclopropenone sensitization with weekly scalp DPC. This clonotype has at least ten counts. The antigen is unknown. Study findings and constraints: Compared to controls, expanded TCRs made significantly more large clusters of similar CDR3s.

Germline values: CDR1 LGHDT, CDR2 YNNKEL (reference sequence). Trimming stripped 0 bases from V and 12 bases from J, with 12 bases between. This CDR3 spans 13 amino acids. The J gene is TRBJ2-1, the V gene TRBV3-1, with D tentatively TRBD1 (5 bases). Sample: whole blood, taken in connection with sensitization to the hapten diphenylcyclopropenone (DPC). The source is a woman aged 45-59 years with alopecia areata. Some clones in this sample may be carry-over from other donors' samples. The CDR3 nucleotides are TGTGCCAGCAGCCAAGAGGTCCAGGGAAGGCAGTTCTTC. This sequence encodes CASSQEVQGRQFF.